One and the same sample provided the 12 T cell receptor beta chains below, sequenced in a study of metastatic and nonmetastatic thyroid tumors. Via MiXCR, TCRdb re-called the PCR reads. The data contain over 14,000 clones, about 23% of them singletons. All patients were untreated before thyroid surgery. The sequenced sample was tumor tissue. The origin of the receptors is a female donor with papillary thyroid cancer or a benign thyroid nodule (not recorded which). Some clones in this sample may be carry-over from other donors' samples.

This clone is deemed large (0.1 to 1%). This rearrangement joins TRBV6-5 to TRBJ1-6, with a possible D match to TRBD1 (6 bases). V gave up 0 bases and J gave up 8 bases, with 11 bases separating them. Germline CDR1 MNHEY, CDR2 SVGAGI. This CDR3 is built from 15 residues. CDR3: CASSYSDSFHSPLHF. The CDR3 DNA follows: TGTGCCAGCAGTTACTCGGACAGTTTTCATTCACCCCTCCACTTT.

This clone was seen ten or more times. This chain joins TRBV5-4 and TRBJ1-5; no clear D. V dropped 1 base and J dropped 5 bases, with 10 bases sitting between them. Germline CDR1 and CDR2: SGHNT and YYREEE (reference sequence). The CDR3 spans 14 residues. CDR3 residues: CASSLISEDQPQHF. The CDR3 DNA reads as TGTGCCAGCAGCTTGATTTCGGAGGATCAGCCCCAGCATTTT.

This clone was counted at least ten times. The chain uses TRBV18 and TRBJ2-5; 7 positions match TRBD1. J gave up 2 bases and V 4 bases, and 1 base lay outside the gene matches. Germline CDR1 KGHSH, CDR2 LQKENI. The CDR3 is made up of 13 amino acids. The CDR3 DNA reads TGTGCCAGCTCACAGGACAGGCAAGAGACCCAGTACTTC. This codes for CASSQDRQETQYF.

This clone was seen many times. V and J are TRBV2 and TRBJ1-1; 7 bases align to TRBD1. The CDR3 has 15 residues. Looked up from germline, CDR1 is SNHLY and CDR2 is FYNNEI. Germline trimming cut 6 bases from V and 0 bases from J; bases unmatched to any gene: 7. The CDR3 spells CASRGQALMNTEAFF. The CDR3 nucleotides read TGTGCCAGCAGAGGACAGGCGCTTATGAACACTGAAGCTTTCTTT.

This clone was detected only once. The chain uses TRBV11-2 and TRBJ2-7; the match to TRBD2 covers 13 bases. Germline CDR1 and CDR2: SGHAT and FQNNGV. Trimming cost V 1 base and J 0 bases; bases outside gene matches: 6. The CDR3 is 18 amino acids. The CDR3 coding sequence is TGTGCCAGCAGCTTAGGGACTAGCGGGAGTATCATCTCCTACGAGCAGTACTTC. This encodes CASSLGTSGSIISYEQYF. Complete variable domain (other parts from reference TRBV11-2 and TRBJ2-7): EAGVAQSPRYKIIEKRQSVAFWCNPISGHATLYWYQQILGQGPKLLIQFQNNGVVDDSQLPKDRFSAERLKGVDSTLKIQPAKLEDSAVYLCASSLGTSGSIISYEQYFGPGTRLTVT.

This chain connects TRBV4-3 to TRBJ1-5; D not certain. V lost 1 base and J 0 bases, leaving 7 bases between the germline ends. CDR1 and CDR2 from the germline V gene are LGHNA and YSLEER. The CDR3 is 15 amino acids. The chain's CDR3 is CASSQGAYSNQPQHF. The DNA of the CDR3 is TGCGCCAGCAGCCAAGGGGCATATAGCAATCAGCCCCAGCATTTT.

A word on this clone: Given a much more abundant clone one base away, this may be a read error. Here the CDR3 omits its conserved ending phenylalanine or tryptophan, so a read error is the likely source. V and J are TRBV11-2 and TRBJ2-7, with 11 nucleotides matching TRBD2. The CDR3 consists of 16 residues. The V gene end was trimmed by 7 bases and the J gene end by 7 bases; junction bases not matched to a gene: 15. Per the germline V gene, CDR1 is SGHAT and CDR2 is FQNNGV. CDR3 amino acids: CASNYRQLAGAFEQYS. In DNA form, the CDR3 reads TGTGCCAGCAACTACCGACAACTAGCGGGGGCGTTTGAGCAGTACTCC.

The V call is TRBV20-1, the J call TRBJ2-7, with 8 nucleotides matching TRBD2. V shed 1 base, J shed 6 bases, and the junction held 11 bases outside the gene matches. CDR1 is DFQATT and CDR2 is SNEGSKA in the germline V gene (reference sequence). There are 15 residues in the CDR3. The CDR3 here is CSARALGSGEGEQYF. DNA of the CDR3: TGCAGTGCTAGAGCCCTGGGTAGCGGGGAAGGCGAGCAGTACTTC.

This clone showed up just a few times. A much larger clone differs from this one at a single base, so this may be a read error. This sequence joins TRBV6-1 and TRBJ1-4; 9 bases agree with TRBD1. Germline V CDR1 and CDR2: MNHNS, SASEGT. CDR3 length: 15 amino acids. The CDR3 DNA sequence: TGTGCCAACAGTTCAGGGGACAGGGCTAATGAAAAACTGTTTTTT. Its protein product is CANSSGDRANEKLFF.

The rearrangement links TRBV19 to TRBJ2-7; 8 bases align to TRBD1. Germline V gives CDR1 LNHDA, CDR2 SQIVND (reference sequence). The CDR3 has 18 residues. Losses at the gene ends were 1 base for V and 0 bases for J; bases not matched to a gene: 11. CDR3 sequence (DNA): TGTGCCAGTAGTATAGGGTCAGGGGGCGGCGGACCCTCCTACGAGCAGTACTTC. Its translation: CASSIGSGGGGPSYEQYF.

This clone was observed a few times. This chain connects TRBV3-1 to TRBJ2-2; D remains ambiguous. The CDR3 extends over 14 amino acids. Germline CDR1 reads LGHDT; CDR2 reads YNNKEL (reference sequence). V lost 4 bases and J lost 5, with 11 bases in between. The CDR3 here is CASSPRLQTGELFF. In DNA form, the CDR3 reads TGTGCCAGCAGCCCTCGCCTTCAAACCGGGGAGCTGTTTTTT.

The table lists this clone with a few counts. This chain uses TRBV18 with TRBJ2-3; 14 nucleotides line up with TRBD2. This CDR3 contains 18 residues. V was pared by 0 bases and J by 0 bases, with 2 bases of the junction left unmatched. Germline V gives CDR1 KGHSH, CDR2 LQKENI. CDR3 loop: CASSPPGLAGVSTDTQYF. The CDR3 DNA follows: TGTGCCAGCTCACCACCGGGACTAGCGGGGGTTAGCACAGATACGCAGTATTTT. The full variable domain, its missing parts supplied by reference TRBV18 and TRBJ2-3, is NAGVMQNPRHLVRRRGQEARLRCSPMKGHSHVYWYRQLPEEGLKFMVYLQKENIIDESGMPKERFSAEFPKEGPSILRIQQVVRGDSAAYFCASSPPGLAGVSTDTQYFGPGTRLTVL.